This TCR beta chain was profiled in a study of PD-L1 blockade in urothelial cancer. Repertoires were generated with immunoSEQ multiplex PCR, while TCRdb's copy carries only in-frame clones and drops some. The table has some 51,000 clones, around 90% seen once. Germline V gene data show CDR1 as LGHNA and CDR2 as YSLEER. The V end lost 0 bases, the J end lost 3 bases, and 15 bases lay between the germline ends. The CDR3 sequence is 16 residues long. Described time point: peripheral blood 6 weeks after treatment start. The sequenced sample was PBMCs, obtained around atezolizumab (anti-PD-L1) treatment. The sequence derives from a man aged 55 to 70 with urothelial cancer. The chain links TRBV4-3 to TRBJ2-7, with D uncertain. As DNA, the CDR3 is TGCGCCAGCAGCCAAGAAGCTCGCGCGGATCGCTACGAGCAGTACTTC. It translates to CASSQEARADRYEQYF.